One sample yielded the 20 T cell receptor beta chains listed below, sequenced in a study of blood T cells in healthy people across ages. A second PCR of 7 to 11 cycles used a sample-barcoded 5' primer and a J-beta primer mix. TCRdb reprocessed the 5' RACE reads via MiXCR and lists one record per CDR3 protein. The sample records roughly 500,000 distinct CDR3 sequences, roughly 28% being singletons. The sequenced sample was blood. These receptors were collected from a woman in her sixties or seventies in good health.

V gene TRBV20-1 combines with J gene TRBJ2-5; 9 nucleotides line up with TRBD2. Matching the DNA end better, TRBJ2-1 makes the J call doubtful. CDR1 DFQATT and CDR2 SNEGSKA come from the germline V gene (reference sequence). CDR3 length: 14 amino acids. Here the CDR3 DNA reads TGCAGTGCTTCTAGCGGGGCCTACTACAATGAGCAGTTCTTC. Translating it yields CSASSGAYYNEQFF.

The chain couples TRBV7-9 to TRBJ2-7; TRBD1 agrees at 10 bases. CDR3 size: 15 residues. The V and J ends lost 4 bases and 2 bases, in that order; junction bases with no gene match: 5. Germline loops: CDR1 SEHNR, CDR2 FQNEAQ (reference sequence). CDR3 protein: CASSSRGTGAYEQYF. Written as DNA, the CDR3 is TGTGCCAGCAGCTCCCGCGGGACAGGGGCCTACGAGCAGTACTTC.

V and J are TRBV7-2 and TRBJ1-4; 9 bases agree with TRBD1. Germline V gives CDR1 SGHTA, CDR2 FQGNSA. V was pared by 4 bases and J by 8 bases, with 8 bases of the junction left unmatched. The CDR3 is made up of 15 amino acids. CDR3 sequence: CASSSYRGLEEKLFF. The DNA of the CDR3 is TGTGCCAGCAGCTCATACAGGGGGCTCGAGGAAAAACTGTTTTTT.

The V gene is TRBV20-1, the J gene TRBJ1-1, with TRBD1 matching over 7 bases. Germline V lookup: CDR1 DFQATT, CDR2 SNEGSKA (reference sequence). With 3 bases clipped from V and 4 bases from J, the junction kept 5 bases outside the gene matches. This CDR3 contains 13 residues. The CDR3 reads CSARVTGFTEAFF. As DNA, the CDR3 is TGCAGTGCTAGGGTGACAGGGTTCACTGAAGCTTTCTTT.

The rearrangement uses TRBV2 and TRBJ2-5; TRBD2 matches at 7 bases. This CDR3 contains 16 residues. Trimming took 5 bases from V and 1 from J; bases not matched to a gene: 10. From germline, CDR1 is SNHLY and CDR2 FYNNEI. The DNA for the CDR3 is TGTGCCAGCAGTCAATGGGGGGGTGGTAGCCAAGAGACCCAGTACTTC. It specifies CASSQWGGGSQETQYF.

The CDR3 DNA is TGTGCCAGCAGCTTGTACAGGGGCCCCCAAGAGACCCAGTACTTC. It is translated as CASSLYRGPQETQYF. The chain carries TRBV7-9 and TRBJ2-5; 7 bases are a match to TRBD1. Germline V gene data show CDR1 as SEHNR and CDR2 as FQNEAQ (reference sequence). This CDR3 is 15 amino acids long. J lost 1 base, V lost 3 bases, and 5 bases had no gene match.

CDR3 residues: CASSSQHMLSYEQYF. CDR3 nucleotide sequence: TGTGCCAGCAGCTCACAGCACATGTTATCCTACGAGCAGTACTTC. The chain uses TRBV7-2 and TRBJ2-7; D uncertain. The CDR3 consists of 15 residues. The germline V gene has CDR1 SGHTA and CDR2 FQGNSA. Trimming removed 4 bases from V and 1 base from J, with 14 bases in between.

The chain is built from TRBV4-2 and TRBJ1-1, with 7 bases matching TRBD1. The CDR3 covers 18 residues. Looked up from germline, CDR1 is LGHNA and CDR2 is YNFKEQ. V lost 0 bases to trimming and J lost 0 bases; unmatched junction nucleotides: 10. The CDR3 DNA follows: TGTGCCAGCAGCCAAGAACTGGGACAGCAACTCATGAACACTGAAGCTTTCTTT. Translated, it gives CASSQELGQQLMNTEAFF.

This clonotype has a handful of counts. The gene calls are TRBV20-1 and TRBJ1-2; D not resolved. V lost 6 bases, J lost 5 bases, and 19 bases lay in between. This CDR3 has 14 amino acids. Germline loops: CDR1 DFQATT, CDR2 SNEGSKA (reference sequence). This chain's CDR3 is CSALGGGNSYGYTF. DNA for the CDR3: TGCAGTGCACTAGGTGGAGGGAACAGTTATGGCTACACCTTC.

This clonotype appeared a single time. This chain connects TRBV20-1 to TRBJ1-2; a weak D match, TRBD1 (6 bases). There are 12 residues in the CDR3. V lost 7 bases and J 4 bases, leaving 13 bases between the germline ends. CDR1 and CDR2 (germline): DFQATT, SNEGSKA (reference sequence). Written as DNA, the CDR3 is TGCAGTGGGGCAGGGGAAGGCTATGGCTACACCTTC. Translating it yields CSGAGEGYGYTF.

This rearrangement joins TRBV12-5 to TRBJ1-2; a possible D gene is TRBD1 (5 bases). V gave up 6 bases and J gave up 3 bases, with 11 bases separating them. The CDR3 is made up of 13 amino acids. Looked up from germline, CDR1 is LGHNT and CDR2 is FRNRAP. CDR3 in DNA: TGTGCTAGTGGATCGGGACTAGACTATGGCTACACCTTC. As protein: CASGSGLDYGYTF.

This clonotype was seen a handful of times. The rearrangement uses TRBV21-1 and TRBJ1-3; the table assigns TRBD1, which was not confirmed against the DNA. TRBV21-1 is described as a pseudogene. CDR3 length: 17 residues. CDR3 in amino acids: CASSEMRAGGDGNTIYF. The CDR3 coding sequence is TGTGCCAGCAGCGAAATGAGGGCAGGGGGGGATGGAAACACCATATATTTT.

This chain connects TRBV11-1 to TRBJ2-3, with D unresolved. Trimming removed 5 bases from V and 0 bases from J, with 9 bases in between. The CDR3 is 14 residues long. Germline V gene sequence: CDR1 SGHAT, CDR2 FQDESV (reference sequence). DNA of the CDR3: TGTGCCAGCAGCGTCAAATCCAGCACAGATACGCAGTATTTT. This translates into CASSVKSSTDTQYF.

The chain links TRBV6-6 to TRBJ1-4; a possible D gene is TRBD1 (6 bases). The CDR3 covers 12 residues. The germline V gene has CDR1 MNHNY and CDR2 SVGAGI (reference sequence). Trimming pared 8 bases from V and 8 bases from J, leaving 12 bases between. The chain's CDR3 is CASGGAREKLFF. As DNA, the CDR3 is TGTGCCAGCGGGGGCGCGAGGGAAAAACTGTTTTTT.

CDR3 sequence: CASRKLSSGGAYNEQFF. The CDR3 DNA sequence: TGTGCCAGCAGAAAGCTTTCTAGCGGGGGGGCCTACAATGAGCAGTTCTTC. The chain recombines TRBV27 with TRBJ2-1; 12 nucleotides agree with TRBD2. Per germline, CDR1 MNHEY and CDR2 SMNVEV (reference sequence). V shed 6 bases, J shed 2 bases, and the junction held 8 bases outside the gene matches. The CDR3 covers 17 residues.

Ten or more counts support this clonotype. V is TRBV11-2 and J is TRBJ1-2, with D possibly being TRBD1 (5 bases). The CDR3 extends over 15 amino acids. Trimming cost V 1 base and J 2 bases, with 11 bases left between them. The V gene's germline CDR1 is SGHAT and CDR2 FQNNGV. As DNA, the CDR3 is TGTGCCAGCAGCTTAGGTTCCGGGGGAAACTATGGCTACACCTTC. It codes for CASSLGSGGNYGYTF. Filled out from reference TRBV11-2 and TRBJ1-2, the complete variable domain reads EAGVAQSPRYKIIEKRQSVAFWCNPISGHATLYWYQQILGQGPKLLIQFQNNGVVDDSQLPKDRFSAERLKGVDSTLKIQPAKLEDSAVYLCASSLGSGGNYGYTFGSGTRLTVV.

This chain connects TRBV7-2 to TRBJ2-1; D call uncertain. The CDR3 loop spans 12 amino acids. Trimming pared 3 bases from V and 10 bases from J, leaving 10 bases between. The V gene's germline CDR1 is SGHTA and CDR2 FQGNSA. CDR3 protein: CASSFRVDEQFF. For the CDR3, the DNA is TGTGCCAGCAGCTTCCGGGTTGACGAGCAGTTCTTC.

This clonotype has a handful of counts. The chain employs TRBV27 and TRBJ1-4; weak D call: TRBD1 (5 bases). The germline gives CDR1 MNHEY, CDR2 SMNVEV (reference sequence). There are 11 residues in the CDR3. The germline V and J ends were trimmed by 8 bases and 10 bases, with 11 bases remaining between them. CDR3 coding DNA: TGTGCCAGCCCCCCTGGGGCAAAACTGTTTTTT. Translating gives CASPPGAKLFF.

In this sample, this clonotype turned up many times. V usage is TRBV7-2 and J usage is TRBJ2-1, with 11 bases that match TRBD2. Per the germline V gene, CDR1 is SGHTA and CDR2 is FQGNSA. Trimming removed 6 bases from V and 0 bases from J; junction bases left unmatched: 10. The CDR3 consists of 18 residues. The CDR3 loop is CASRRTSGGSSSYNEQFF. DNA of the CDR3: TGTGCCAGCAGACGTACTAGCGGGGGTTCGAGCTCCTACAATGAGCAGTTCTTC.

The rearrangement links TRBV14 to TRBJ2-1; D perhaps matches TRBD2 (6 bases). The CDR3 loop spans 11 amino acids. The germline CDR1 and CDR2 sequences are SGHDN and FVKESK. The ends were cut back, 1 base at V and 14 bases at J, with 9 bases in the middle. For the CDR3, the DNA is TGTGCCAGCAGCCAAGGACTAGGGGAGTTCTTC. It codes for CASSQGLGEFF.